Below, one TCR beta chain is given with its context. What it binds is not known. The data are from a study of OX40 agonist ivuxolimab in advanced cancers. Study overall: Patients treated during dose escalation were battling hepatocellular carcinoma, melanoma, renal cell or head and neck cancer. Whole-study results and caveats: Both blood CD4+ and CD8+ T cells showed clonal growth by week 6 at 0.1 to 3.0 mg/kg.

Exclusion applied to patients with autoimmune disease history or systemic immunosuppression. Germline V gene data show CDR1 as MNHNS and CDR2 as SASEGT. This CDR3 region has 14 residues. Trimming pared 7 bases from V and 0 bases from J, leaving 12 bases between. Assay used: immunoSEQ multiplex PCR; TCRdb lists only in-frame clones, some missing. The data contain fewer than 95,000 clones, under 95% of them singletons. This chain links TRBV6-1 with TRBJ1-1; D is unresolved. The sequence derives from an adult with an advanced solid tumor such as melanoma, head and neck, liver or kidney cancer. Material: CD4+ or CD8+ T cells sorted from blood, obtained in a trial of the OX40 agonist ivuxolimab. CDR3 nucleotide sequence: TGTGCCAGCATTTTACTGAGCCTGAACACTGAAGCTTTCTTT. The encoded protein is CASILLSLNTEAFF.